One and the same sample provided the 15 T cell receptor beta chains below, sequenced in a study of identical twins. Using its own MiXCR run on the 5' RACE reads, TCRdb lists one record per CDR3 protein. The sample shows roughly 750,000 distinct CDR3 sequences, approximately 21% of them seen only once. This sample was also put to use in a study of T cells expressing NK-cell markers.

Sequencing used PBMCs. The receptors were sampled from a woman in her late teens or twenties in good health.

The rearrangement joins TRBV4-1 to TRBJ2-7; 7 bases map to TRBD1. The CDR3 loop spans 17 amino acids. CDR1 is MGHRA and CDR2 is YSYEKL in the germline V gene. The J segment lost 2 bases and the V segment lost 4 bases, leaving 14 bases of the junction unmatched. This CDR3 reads CASSPLITGQKTYEQYF. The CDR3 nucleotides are TGCGCCAGCAGCCCGCTGATTACGGGACAGAAGACCTACGAGCAGTACTTC.

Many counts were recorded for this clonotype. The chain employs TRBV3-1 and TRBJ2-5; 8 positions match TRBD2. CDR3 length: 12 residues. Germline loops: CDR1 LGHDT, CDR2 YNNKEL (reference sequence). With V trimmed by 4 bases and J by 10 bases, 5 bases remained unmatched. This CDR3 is CASSLEGTSQYF. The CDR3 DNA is TGTGCCAGCAGCCTCGAAGGGACTAGCCAGTACTTC.

In DNA form, the CDR3 reads TGCAGCGTTCCCCGGCGGGGTAGCCGGGGAGATACGCAGTATTTT. Its translation: CSVPRRGSRGDTQYF. This chain uses TRBV29-1 with TRBJ2-3; D might be TRBD2 (6 bases). Trimming took off 5 bases at V and 5 bases at J, with 20 bases between the two ends. CDR3 length: 15 residues. Germline V lookup: CDR1 SQVTM, CDR2 ANQGSEA.

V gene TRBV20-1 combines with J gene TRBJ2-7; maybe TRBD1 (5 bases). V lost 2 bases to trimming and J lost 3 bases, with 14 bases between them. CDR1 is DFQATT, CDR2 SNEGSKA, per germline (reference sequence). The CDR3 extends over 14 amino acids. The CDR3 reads CSARMGPGLYEQYF. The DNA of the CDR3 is TGCAGTGCTAGAATGGGGCCAGGTCTCTACGAGCAGTACTTC.

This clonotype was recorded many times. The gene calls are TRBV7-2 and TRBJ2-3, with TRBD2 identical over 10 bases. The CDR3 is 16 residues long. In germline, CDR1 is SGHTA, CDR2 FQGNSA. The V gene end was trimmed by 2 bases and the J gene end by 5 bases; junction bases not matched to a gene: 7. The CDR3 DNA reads TGTGCCAGCAGCTTAAAGCGGGAGGGCCGAGGAGATACGCAGTATTTT. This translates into CASSLKREGRGDTQYF. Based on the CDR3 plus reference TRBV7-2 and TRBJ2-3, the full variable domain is GAGVSQSPSNKVTEKGKDVELRCDPISGHTALYWYRQSLGQGLEFLIYFQGNSAPDKSGLPSDRFSAERTGGSVSTLTIQRTQQEDSAVYLCASSLKREGRGDTQYFGPGTRLTVL.

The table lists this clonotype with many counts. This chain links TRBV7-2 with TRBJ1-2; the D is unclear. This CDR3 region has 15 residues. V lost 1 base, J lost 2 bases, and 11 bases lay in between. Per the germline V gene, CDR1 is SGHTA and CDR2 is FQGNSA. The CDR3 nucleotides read TGTGCCAGCAGCTTAGACAGACTGATAAACTATGGCTACACCTTC. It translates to CASSLDRLINYGYTF. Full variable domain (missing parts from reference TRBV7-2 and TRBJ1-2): GAGVSQSPSNKVTEKGKDVELRCDPISGHTALYWYRQSLGQGLEFLIYFQGNSAPDKSGLPSDRFSAERTGGSVSTLTIQRTQQEDSAVYLCASSLDRLINYGYTFGSGTRLTVV.

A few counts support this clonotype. The CDR3 DNA reads as TGTGCCAGCAGTTACCCTCGGGACACCTTGAACACTGAAGCTTTCTTT. Translating gives CASSYPRDTLNTEAFF. This sequence joins TRBV6-5 and TRBJ1-1; tentatively, D is TRBD1 (6 bases). V shed 2 bases and J shed 0 bases, with 13 bases lying between them. The CDR3 has 16 amino acids. CDR1 is MNHEY, CDR2 SVGAGI, per germline.

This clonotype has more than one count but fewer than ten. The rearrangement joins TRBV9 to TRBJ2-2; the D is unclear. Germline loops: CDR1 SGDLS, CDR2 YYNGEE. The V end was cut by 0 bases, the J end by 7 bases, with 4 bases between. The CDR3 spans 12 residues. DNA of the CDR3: TGTGCCAGCAGCGTAGCGGACGGGGAGCTGTTTTTT. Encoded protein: CASSVADGELFF.

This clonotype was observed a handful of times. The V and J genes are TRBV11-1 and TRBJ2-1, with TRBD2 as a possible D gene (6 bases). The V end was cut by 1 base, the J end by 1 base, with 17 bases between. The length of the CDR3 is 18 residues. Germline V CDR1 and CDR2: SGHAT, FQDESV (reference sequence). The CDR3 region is CASSLDGFSGPSYNEQFF. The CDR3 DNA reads TGTGCCAGCAGCTTAGACGGGTTTAGCGGCCCTTCCTACAATGAGCAGTTCTTC.

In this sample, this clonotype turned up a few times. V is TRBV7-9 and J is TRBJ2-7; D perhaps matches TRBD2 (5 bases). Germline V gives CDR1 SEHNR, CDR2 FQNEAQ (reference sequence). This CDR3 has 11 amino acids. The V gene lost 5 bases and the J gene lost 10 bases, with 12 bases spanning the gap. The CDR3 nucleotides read TGTGCCAGCAGCCCCGGGGTTTTTCAGTACTTC. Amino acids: CASSPGVFQYF.

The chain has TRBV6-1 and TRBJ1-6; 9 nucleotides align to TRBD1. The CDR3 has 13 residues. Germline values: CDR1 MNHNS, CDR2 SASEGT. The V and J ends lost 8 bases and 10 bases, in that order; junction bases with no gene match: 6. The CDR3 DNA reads TGTGCCAGCGGGGACAGGGAGGAATCACCCCTCCACTTT. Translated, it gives CASGDREESPLHF.

The CDR3 sequence: CACSLEGLPLSSYNEQFF. CDR3 nucleotides: TGTGCCTGCAGTTTGGAGGGTTTGCCTCTCAGCTCCTACAATGAGCAGTTCTTC. This sequence joins TRBV22-1 and TRBJ2-1; the D call of TRBD2 is as the table states it, not checked on the DNA. TRBV22-1 is designated a pseudogene. CDR3 size: 18 residues.

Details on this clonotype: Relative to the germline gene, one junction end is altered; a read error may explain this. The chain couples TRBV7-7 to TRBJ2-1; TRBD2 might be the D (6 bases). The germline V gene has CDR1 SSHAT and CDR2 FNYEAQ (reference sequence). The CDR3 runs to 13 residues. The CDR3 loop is CASSPGGARGQFF. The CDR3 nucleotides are TGTGCTAGCAGCCCAGGAGGGGCTCGTGGGCAGTTCTTC.

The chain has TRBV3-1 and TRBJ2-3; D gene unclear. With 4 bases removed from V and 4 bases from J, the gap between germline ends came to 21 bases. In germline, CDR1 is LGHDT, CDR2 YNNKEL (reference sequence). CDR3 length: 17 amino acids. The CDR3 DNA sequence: TGTGCCAGCAGCCGCGCCTGGGCTGCCGCTAGGCCAGATACGCAGTATTTT. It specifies CASSRAWAAARPDTQYF.

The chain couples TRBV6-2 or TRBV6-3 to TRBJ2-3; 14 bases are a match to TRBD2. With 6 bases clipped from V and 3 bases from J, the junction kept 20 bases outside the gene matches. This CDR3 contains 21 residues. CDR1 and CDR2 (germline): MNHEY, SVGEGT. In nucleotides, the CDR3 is TGTGCCAGCAGCCCAATTCGACGCGGACTAGCGGGGGGCGGTAAGACAGATACGCAGTATTTT. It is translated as CASSPIRRGLAGGGKTDTQYF.